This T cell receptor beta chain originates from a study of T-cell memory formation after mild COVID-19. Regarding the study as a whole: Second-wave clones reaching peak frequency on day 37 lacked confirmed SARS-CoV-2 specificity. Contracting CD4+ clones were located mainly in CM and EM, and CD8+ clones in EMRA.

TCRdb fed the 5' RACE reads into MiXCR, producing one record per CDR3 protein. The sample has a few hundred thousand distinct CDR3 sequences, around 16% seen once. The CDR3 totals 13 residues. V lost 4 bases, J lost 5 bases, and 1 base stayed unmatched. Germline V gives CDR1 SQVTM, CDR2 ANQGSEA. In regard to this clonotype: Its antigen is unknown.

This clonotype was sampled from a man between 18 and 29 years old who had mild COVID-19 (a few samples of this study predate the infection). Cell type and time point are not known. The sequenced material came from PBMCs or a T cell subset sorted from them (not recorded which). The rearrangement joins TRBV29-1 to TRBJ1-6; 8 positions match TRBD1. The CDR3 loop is CSVARGHNSPLHF. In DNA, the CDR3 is TGCAGCGTTGCCAGGGGGCATAATTCACCCCTCCACTTT.